This T cell receptor beta chain emerged from a study of cytomegalovirus exposure and HLA in healthy donors. With 60 Vbeta and 13 Jbeta primers, the PCR was carried out. This table comes from immunoSEQ multiplex PCR, and its TCRdb copy is limited to in-frame clones, with some not included. Found here are around 54,000 clones, under 90% of them singletons; the top ten hold just over 3%. The material sequenced was PBMCs. This TCR was recovered from a woman between 18 and 30 years old in good health and CMV-seronegative.

The CDR3 loop is CASPNQGQDEAFF. DNA for the CDR3: TGTGCCAGCCCCAACCAGGGACAGGATGAAGCTTTCTTT. The rearrangement joins TRBV6-5 to TRBJ1-1; 8 bases agree with TRBD1. This CDR3 contains 13 residues. The trim removed 8 bases at V and 7 bases at J, leaving 9 bases unmatched. Germline V gene data show CDR1 as MNHEY and CDR2 as SVGAGI.